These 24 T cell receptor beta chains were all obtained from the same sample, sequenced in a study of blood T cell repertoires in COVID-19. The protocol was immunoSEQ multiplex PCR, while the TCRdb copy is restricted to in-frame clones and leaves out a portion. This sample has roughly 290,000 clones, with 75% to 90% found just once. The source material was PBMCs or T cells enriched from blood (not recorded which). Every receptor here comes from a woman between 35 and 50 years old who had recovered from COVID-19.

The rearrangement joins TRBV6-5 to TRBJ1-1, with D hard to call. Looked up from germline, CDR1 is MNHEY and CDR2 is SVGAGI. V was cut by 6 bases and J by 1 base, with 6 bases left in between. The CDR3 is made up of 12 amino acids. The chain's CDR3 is CASRYRNTEAFF. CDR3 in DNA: TGTGCCAGCAGGTATAGGAACACTGAAGCTTTCTTT.

The CDR3 region has the DNA TGCGCCAGCAGCTTGGCCCAGAACAGGGGTAGAGAGACCCAGTACTTC. Translating it yields CASSLAQNRGRETQYF. The chain links TRBV5-1 to TRBJ2-5; 7 bases are a match to TRBD1. Germline V gene sequence: CDR1 SGHRS, CDR2 YFSETQ. J gave up 4 bases and V 0 bases, and 9 bases lay outside the gene matches. The CDR3 length is 16 residues.

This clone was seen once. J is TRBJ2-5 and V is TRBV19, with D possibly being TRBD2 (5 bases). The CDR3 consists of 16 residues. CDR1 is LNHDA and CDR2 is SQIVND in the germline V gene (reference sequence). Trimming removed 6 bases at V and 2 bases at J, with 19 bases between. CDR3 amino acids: CASSLGGAAAQETQYF. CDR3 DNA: TGTGCCAGTAGCCTGGGTGGAGCGGCCGCACAAGAGACCCAGTACTTC.

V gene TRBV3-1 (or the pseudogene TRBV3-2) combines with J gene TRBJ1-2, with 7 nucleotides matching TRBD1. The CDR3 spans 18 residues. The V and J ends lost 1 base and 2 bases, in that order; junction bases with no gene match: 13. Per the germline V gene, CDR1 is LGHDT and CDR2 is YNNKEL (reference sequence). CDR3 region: CASSQGGAIRGRNYGYTF. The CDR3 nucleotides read TGTGCCAGCAGCCAAGGAGGGGCTATTAGGGGGCGCAACTATGGCTACACCTTC.

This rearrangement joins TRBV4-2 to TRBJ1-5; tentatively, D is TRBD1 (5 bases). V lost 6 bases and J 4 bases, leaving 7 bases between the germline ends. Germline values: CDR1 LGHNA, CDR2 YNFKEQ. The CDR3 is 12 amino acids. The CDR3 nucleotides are TGTGCCAGCAGTCAGGGTAATCAGCCCCAGCATTTT. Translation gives CASSQGNQPQHF.

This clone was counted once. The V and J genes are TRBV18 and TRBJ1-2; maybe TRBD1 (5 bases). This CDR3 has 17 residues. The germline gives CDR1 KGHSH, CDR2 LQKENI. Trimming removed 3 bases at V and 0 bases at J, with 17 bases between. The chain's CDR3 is CASSPSTVGATNYGYTF. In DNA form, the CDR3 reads TGTGCCAGCTCACCCTCGACAGTAGGGGCCACTAACTATGGCTACACCTTC. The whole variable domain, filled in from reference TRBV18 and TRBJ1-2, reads NAGVMQNPRHLVRRRGQEARLRCSPMKGHSHVYWYRQLPEEGLKFMVYLQKENIIDESGMPKERFSAEFPKEGPSILRIQQVVRGDSAAYFCASSPSTVGATNYGYTFGSGTRLTVV.

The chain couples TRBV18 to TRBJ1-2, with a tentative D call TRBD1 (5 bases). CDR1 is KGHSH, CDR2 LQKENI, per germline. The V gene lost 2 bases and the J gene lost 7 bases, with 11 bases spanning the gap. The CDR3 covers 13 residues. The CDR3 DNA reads TGTGCCAGCTCACCATCCGGGGGAATTGGCTACACCTTC. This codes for CASSPSGGIGYTF. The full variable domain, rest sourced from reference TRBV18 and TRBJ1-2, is NAGVMQNPRHLVRRRGQEARLRCSPMKGHSHVYWYRQLPEEGLKFMVYLQKENIIDESGMPKERFSAEFPKEGPSILRIQQVVRGDSAAYFCASSPSGGIGYTFGSGTRLTVV.

CDR3: CASSYDRGLTGGYTF. The CDR3 region has the DNA TGTGCCAGCAGTTACGACAGGGGGCTAACTGGTGGCTACACCTTC. The V and J genes are TRBV6-5 and TRBJ1-2; 10 bases line up with TRBD1. V shed 2 bases and J 7 bases; nucleotides not matched to a gene: 7. CDR1 and CDR2 (germline): MNHEY, SVGAGI. The CDR3 spans 15 residues.

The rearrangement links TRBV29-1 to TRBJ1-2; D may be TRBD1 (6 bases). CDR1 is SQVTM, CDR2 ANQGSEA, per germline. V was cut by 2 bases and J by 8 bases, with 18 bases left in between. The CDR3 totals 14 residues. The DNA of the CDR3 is TGCAGCGTTGAAAATGGAGGACAGTCTTACGGCTACACCTTC. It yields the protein CSVENGGQSYGYTF.

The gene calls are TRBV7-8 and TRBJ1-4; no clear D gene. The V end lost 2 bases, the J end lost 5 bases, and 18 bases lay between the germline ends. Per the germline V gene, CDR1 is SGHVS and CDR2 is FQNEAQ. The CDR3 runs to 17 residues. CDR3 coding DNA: TGTGCCAGCAGCTTAACGGGTCCCGGACTTCACAATGAAAAACTGTTTTTT. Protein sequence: CASSLTGPGLHNEKLFF.

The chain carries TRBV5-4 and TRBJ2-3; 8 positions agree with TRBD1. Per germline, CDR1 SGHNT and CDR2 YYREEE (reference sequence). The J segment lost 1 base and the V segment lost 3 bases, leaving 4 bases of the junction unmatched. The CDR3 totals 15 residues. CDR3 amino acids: CASSSSTGGTDTQYF. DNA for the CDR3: TGTGCCAGCAGCTCCTCGACAGGGGGCACAGATACGCAGTATTTT. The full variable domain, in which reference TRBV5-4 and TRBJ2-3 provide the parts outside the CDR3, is ETGVTQSPTHLIKTRGQQVTLRCSSQSGHNTVSWYQQALGQGPQFIFQYYREEENGRGNFPPRFSGLQFPNYSSELNVNALELDDSALYLCASSSSTGGTDTQYFGPGTRLTVL.

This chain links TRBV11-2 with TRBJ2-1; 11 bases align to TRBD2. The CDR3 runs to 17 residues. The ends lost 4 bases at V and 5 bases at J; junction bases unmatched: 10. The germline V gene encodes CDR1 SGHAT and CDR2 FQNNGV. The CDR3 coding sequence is TGTGCCAGCAGCTCTTTAGCGGGAGGGCCGAGAAACAATGAGCAGTTCTTC. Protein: CASSSLAGGPRNNEQFF.

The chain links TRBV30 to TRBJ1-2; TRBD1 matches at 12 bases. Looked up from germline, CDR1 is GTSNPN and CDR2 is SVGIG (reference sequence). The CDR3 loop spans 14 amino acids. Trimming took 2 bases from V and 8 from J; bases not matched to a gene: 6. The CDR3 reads CAWSTGQGASGYTF. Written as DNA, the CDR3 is TGTGCCTGGAGTACGGGACAGGGGGCTTCCGGCTACACCTTC.

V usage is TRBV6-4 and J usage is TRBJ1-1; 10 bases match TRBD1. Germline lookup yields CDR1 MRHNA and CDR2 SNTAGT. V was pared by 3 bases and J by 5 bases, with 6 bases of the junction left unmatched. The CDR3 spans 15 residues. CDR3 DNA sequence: TGTGCCAGCAGTGAAGAAAGGGACAGGGGAACTGAAGCTTTCTTT. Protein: CASSEERDRGTEAFF.

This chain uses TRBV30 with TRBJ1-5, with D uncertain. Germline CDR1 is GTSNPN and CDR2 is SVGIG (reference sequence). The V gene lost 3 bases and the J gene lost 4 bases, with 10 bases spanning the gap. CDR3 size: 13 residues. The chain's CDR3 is CAWRAQQNQPQHF. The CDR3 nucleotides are TGTGCCTGGAGGGCACAGCAAAATCAGCCCCAGCATTTT.

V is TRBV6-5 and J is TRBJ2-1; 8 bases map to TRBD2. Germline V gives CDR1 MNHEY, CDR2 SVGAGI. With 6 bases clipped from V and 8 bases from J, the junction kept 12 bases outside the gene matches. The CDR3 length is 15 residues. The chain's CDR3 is CASSLGGAGAHEQFF. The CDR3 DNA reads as TGTGCCAGCAGCCTCGGTGGAGCGGGAGCGCATGAGCAGTTCTTC.

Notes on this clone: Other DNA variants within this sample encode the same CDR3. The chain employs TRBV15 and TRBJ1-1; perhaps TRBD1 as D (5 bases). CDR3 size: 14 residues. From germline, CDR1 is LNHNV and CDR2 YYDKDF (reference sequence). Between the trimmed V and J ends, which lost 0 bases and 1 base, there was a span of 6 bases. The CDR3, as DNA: TGTGCCACCAGCAGAGACACAGGGAACACTGAAGCTTTCTTT. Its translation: CATSRDTGNTEAFF.

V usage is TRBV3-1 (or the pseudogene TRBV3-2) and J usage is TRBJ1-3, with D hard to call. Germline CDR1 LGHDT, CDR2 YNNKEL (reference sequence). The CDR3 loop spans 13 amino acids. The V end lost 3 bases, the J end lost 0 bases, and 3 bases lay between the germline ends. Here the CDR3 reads CASSHSSGNTIYF. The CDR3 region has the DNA TGTGCCAGCAGCCACTCCTCTGGAAACACCATATATTTT.

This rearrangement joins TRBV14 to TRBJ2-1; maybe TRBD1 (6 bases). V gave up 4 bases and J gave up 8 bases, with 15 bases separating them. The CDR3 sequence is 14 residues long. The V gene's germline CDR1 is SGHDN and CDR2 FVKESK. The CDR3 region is CASSPQTTGYEQFF. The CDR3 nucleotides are TGTGCCAGCAGCCCCCAGACCACAGGGTATGAGCAGTTCTTC.

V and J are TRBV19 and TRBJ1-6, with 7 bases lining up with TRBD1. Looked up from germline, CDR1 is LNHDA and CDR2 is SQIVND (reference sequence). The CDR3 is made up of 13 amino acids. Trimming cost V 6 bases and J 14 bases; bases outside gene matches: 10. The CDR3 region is CASRIRQGTALHF. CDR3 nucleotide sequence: TGTGCCAGTAGAATCAGACAGGGAACGGCCCTCCACTTT.

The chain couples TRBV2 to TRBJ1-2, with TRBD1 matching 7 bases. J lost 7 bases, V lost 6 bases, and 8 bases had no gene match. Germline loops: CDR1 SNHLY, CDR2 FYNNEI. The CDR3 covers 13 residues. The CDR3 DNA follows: TGTGCCAGCAGGAGACAGGGCGGGTCTGGCTACACCTTC. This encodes CASRRQGGSGYTF.

CDR3 in DNA: TGTGCCAGCAGCATGAGCTCCTACGAGCAGTACTTC. As protein: CASSMSSYEQYF. The rearrangement uses TRBV5-8 and TRBJ2-7, with unresolved D. The germline V gene encodes CDR1 SGHTS and CDR2 YDEGEE. The CDR3 is 12 amino acids. V lost 4 bases and J 0 bases, leaving 5 bases between the germline ends.

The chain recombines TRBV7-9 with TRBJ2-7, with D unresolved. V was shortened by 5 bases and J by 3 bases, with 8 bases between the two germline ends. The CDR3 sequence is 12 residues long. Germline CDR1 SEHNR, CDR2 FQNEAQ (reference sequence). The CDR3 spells CASSPVSYEQYF. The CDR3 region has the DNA TGTGCCAGCAGCCCCGTTAGCTACGAGCAGTACTTC. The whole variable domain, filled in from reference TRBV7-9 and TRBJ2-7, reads DTGVSQNPRHKITKRGQNVTFRCDPISEHNRLYWYRQTLGQGPEFLTYFQNEAQLEKSRLLSDRFSAERPKGSFSTLEIQRTEQGDSAMYLCASSPVSYEQYFGPGTRLTVT.

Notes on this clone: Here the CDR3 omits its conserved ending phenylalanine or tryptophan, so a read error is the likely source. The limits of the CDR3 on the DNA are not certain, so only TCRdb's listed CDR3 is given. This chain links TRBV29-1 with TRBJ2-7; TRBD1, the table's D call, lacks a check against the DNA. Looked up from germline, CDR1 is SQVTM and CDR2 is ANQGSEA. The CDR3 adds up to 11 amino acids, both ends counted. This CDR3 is CSVALSSGDFL.